This T cell receptor (beta chain) was obtained from a study of blood T cells in healthy people across ages. The germline V gene has CDR1 SGHVS and CDR2 FNYEAQ. This CDR3 comprises 15 residues. After removal of 5 bases from V and 4 bases from J, the junction contained 9 bases not matched to a gene. This clonotype turned up a few times. Its antigen is undetermined. Study-level points and caveats: Since the PBMCs were unsorted, naive and antigen-experienced cells could not be conclusively compared. When one million T cells were used, diversity estimates were thought to be underestimates.

Next came a second PCR, run for roughly 7 to 12 cycles, which used a sample-barcoded 5' primer along with a J-beta primer mix. TCRdb reanalysed the 5' RACE reads using MiXCR and keeps one entry per CDR3 protein. The data hold some 1.5 million distinct CDR3 sequences, with 28% observed a single time. The chain uses TRBV7-6 and TRBJ1-2, with 8 bases identical to TRBD1. This sequence originates from a woman aged 30 to 39 in good health. The sample was blood. The CDR3 is CASSPTDRASYGYTF. In nucleotides, the CDR3 is TGTGCCAGCAGCCCGACGGACAGGGCGAGCTATGGCTACACCTTC.